A selection of T cell receptor beta chains follows, all from one sample in a study of blood T cell repertoires in COVID-19. The repertoire was sequenced with immunoSEQ multiplex PCR; TCRdb's copy has only in-frame clones and lacks some. Among about 59,000 clones, about four fifths were seen once, and the ten largest hold 28%. Sequences were obtained from peripheral blood. The receptors shown here come from a woman older than 75 with active or convalescent COVID-19. Each CDR3 is given with its conserved first and last residue. Each record gives: clone size, J gene, V gene, D gene, CDR3 protein, CDR3 DNA. D genes are given only for firm matches. Size is omitted from some rows. Given values are once, few, many or a class for expanded clones.

once,TRBJ1-1,TRBV7-2,-,CASRLRGTEAFF,TGTGCCAGCAGGCTGCGGGGCACTGAAGCTTTCTTT
few,TRBJ2-1,TRBV19,-,CASSIGGARVNEQFF,TGTGCCAGTAGTATTGGGGGGGCCAGGGTCAATGAGCAGTTCTTC
-,TRBJ2-7,TRBV5-1,TRBD2,CASSSLAGEHYEQYF,TGCGCCAGCAGCTCACTAGCGGGGGAACATTACGAGCAGTACTTC
-,TRBJ1-5,TRBV5-1,-,CASSLDGAHQPQHF,TGCGCCAGCAGCTTGGATGGGGCCCATCAGCCCCAGCATTTT
-,TRBJ2-7,TRBV7-6,TRBD2,CASSSPTSGATYEQYF,TGTGCCAGCAGCTCACCAACTAGCGGGGCAACCTACGAGCAGTACTTC
-,TRBJ1-1,TRBV2,-,CATKQNTEAFF,TGTGCCACCAAGCAAAACACTGAAGCTTTCTTT
-,TRBJ1-2,TRBV28,-,CASSLNQGFGYTF,TGTGCCAGCAGTTTGAACCAGGGATTTGGCTACACCTTC
-,TRBJ1-2,TRBV6-2/TRBV6-3,-,CASSATGGRYGGYTF,TGTGCCAGCAGTGCCACGGGAGGTCGGTATGGTGGCTACACCTTC
-,TRBJ2-6,TRBV5-1,-,CASQGSGANVLTF,TGCGCCAGCCAGGGTTCTGGGGCCAACGTCCTGACTTTC
-,TRBJ2-7,TRBV5-4,-,CASSLKSPGQGSYEQYF,TGTGCCAGCAGCTTGAAATCTCCGGGACAAGGCTCCTACGAGCAGTACTTC
-,TRBJ1-4,TRBV15,-,CATGTDRINEKLFF,TGTGCCACCGGAACCGACAGGATTAATGAAAAACTGTTTTTT
-,TRBJ1-5,TRBV20-1,TRBD1,CSAQGAQPQHF,TGCAGTGCTCAGGGGGCTCAGCCCCAGCATTTT
-,TRBJ1-5,TRBV3-1/TRBV3-2,-,CASSQAGANQPQHF,TGTGCCAGCAGCCAGGCAGGGGCAAATCAGCCCCAGCATTTT
-,TRBJ1-5,TRBV20-1,TRBD1,CSASGGTGRFQGQPQHF,TGCAGTGCTAGTGGCGGGACAGGGAGGTTCCAGGGTCAGCCCCAGCATTTT
-,TRBJ2-1,TRBV9,TRBD2,CASSVGTSGGYNEQFF,TGTGCCAGCAGCGTAGGAACTAGCGGGGGATACAATGAGCAGTTCTTC
-,TRBJ1-5,TRBV5-1,TRBD1,CASSFTGTGDQPQHF,TGCGCCAGCAGCTTCACCGGGACAGGGGATCAGCCCCAGCATTTT
-,TRBJ1-2,TRBV6-5,TRBD1,CASSSPGQGNYGYTF,TGTGCCAGCAGTTCCCCGGGACAGGGAAACTATGGCTACACCTTC
-,TRBJ1-5,TRBV9,-,CASSAGGGNQPQHF,TGTGCCAGCAGCGCGGGGGGGGGCAATCAGCCCCAGCATTTT
-,TRBJ1-2,TRBV3-1/TRBV3-2,TRBD1,CASSRDRGTHGSNTF,TGTGCCAGCAGTCGGGACAGGGGAACCCATGGCTCAAACACCTTC
once,TRBJ1-2,TRBV5-1,TRBD1,CASSLALDRGHSDGYTF,TGCGCCAGCAGCTTGGCCCTGGACAGGGGGCATAGTGATGGCTACACCTTC
-,TRBJ2-2,TRBV28,TRBD1,CASRSGTVTGELFF,TGTGCCAGCAGATCCGGGACAGTGACCGGGGAGCTGTTTTTT
few,TRBJ1-5,TRBV12-3/TRBV12-4,-,CASSYVPGPQHF,TGTGCCAGCAGTTATGTCCCGGGGCCCCAGCATTTT
-,TRBJ1-1,TRBV19,-,CASSITGTGTEAFF,TGTGCCAGTAGTATAACTGGGACTGGGACTGAAGCTTTCTTT